The rows below give T cell receptor beta chains drawn from one sample of a study of cytomegalovirus exposure and HLA in healthy donors. Clones were read by immunoSEQ multiplex PCR, and TCRdb kept only the in-frame ones, dropping some. Of 160,000 or so clones listed, roughly 80% are singletons. Sequencing was done on a sample of PBMCs. These receptors were obtained from a female donor in good health and CMV-seronegative. CDR3s include the opening cysteine and the closing phenylalanine or tryptophan. D genes are given only for firm matches. The size of a clone is reported for some rows only, either as once, few or many, or as a class for expanded clones.

clone size	J gene	D gene	V gene	CDR3 protein	CDR3 DNA
NA	TRBJ1-2	TRBD1	TRBV13	CASSRTGGDYGYTF	TGTGCCAGCTCCAGGACAGGGGGCGACTATGGCTACACCTTC
NA	TRBJ2-3	TRBD1	TRBV7-6	CASSFRDRDTQYF	TGTGCCAGCAGCTTCCGGGACAGAGATACGCAGTATTTT
NA	TRBJ1-3	NA	TRBV30	CAWQGTGNTIYF	TGTGCCTGGCAGGGAACTGGAAACACCATATATTTT
NA	TRBJ2-7	NA	TRBV6-5	CASSYATAGNSYEQYF	TGTGCCAGCAGTTACGCGACGGCGGGGAATTCCTACGAGCAGTACTTC
NA	TRBJ2-1	NA	TRBV2	CASSVVGGGDEQFF	TGTGCCAGCAGTGTGGTGGGAGGGGGGGATGAGCAGTTCTTC
NA	TRBJ1-2	NA	TRBV19	CASSPGQNGYTF	TGTGCCAGCAGCCCTGGGCAGAACGGCTACACCTTC
NA	TRBJ2-5	NA	TRBV30	CAWSGPSQETQYF	TGTGCCTGGAGTGGTCCCAGCCAAGAGACCCAGTACTTC
few	TRBJ2-7	NA	TRBV7-9	CASTTRSSYEQYF	TGTGCCAGCACGACTCGTTCCTCCTACGAGCAGTACTTC
NA	TRBJ2-1	NA	TRBV27	CASSAILPHRVDLSHEQFF	TGTGCCAGCAGTGCCATCCTCCCTCACAGGGTAGATCTATCGCATGAGCAGTTCTTC
NA	TRBJ1-5	TRBD1	TRBV2	CASSLTPQGVRPQHF	TGTGCCAGCAGCCTAACACCACAGGGGGTGAGGCCCCAGCATTTT
NA	TRBJ2-7	NA	TRBV18	CASSPSSYSYEQYF	TGTGCCAGCTCACCCTCTTCCTACTCCTACGAGCAGTACTTC
NA	TRBJ2-3	NA	TRBV5-1	CASSEGVGTDTQYF	TGCGCCAGCTCTGAGGGTGTTGGCACAGATACGCAGTATTTT
NA	TRBJ1-6	TRBD1	TRBV30	CASDRGSYNSPLHF	TGTGCAAGTGACAGGGGGTCCTATAATTCACCCCTCCACTTT
NA	TRBJ1-6	NA	TRBV15	CATSPGRGESPLHF	TGTGCCACCAGCCCCGGGAGGGGTGAATCACCCCTCCACTTT
NA	TRBJ1-5	NA	TRBV2	CASSEPGQRASQPQHF	TGTGCCAGCAGTGAACCCGGACAGAGAGCTAGCCAGCCCCAGCATTTT
NA	TRBJ2-1	TRBD2	TRBV2	CVSSAAGGYNEQFF	TGTGTCAGCAGTGCTGCGGGAGGCTACAATGAGCAGTTCTTC
NA	TRBJ2-2	TRBD2	TRBV28	CASSRLAGPGELFF	TGTGCCAGCAGTAGACTAGCGGGACCCGGGGAGCTGTTTTTT
NA	TRBJ2-5	NA	TRBV19	CASSLPYGGETQYF	TGTGCCAGTTCCCTCCCCTACGGCGGGGAGACCCAGTACTTC
NA	TRBJ1-5	TRBD1	TRBV15	CATRGLTGGLPNQPQHF	TGTGCCACCAGAGGTTTGACAGGGGGGCTTCCCAATCAGCCCCAGCATTTT
NA	TRBJ1-5	NA	TRBV18	CASSSSTNQPQHF	TGTGCCAGCTCATCTTCCACAAATCAGCCCCAGCATTTT
few	TRBJ1-6	NA	TRBV6-5	CASSFSQTNSPLHF	TGTGCCAGCAGTTTTAGCCAAACTAATTCACCCCTCCACTTT
once	TRBJ2-1	TRBD1	TRBV5-5	CASSLGQGAGNEQFF	TGTGCCAGCAGCCTCGGACAGGGGGCAGGCAATGAGCAGTTCTTC
NA	TRBJ2-7	NA	TRBV19	CASTPGRGGAYEQYF	TGTGCCAGTACCCCCGGTCGAGGGGGGGCCTACGAGCAGTACTTC
NA	TRBJ1-1	TRBD1	TRBV28	CASSLDRERTEAFF	TGTGCCAGCAGTCTGGACAGGGAAAGGACTGAAGCTTTCTTT
NA	TRBJ2-7	TRBD2	TRBV19	CASTRGGSYEQYF	TGTGCCAGTACCCGGGGGGGGTCCTACGAGCAGTACTTC
NA	TRBJ2-7	NA	TRBV29-1	CSVGGSYEQYF	TGCAGCGTTGGGGGCAGCTACGAGCAGTACTTC
NA	TRBJ2-7	NA	TRBV30	CAWDSSASYEQYF	TGTGCCTGGGACAGTTCGGCTTCCTACGAGCAGTACTTC
NA	TRBJ1-3	NA	TRBV5-1	CASSLGASSGNTIYF	TGCGCCAGCAGCTTGGGAGCTAGCTCTGGAAACACCATATATTTT
few	TRBJ1-1	NA	TRBV18	CASSLQNTEAFF	TGTGCCAGCTCACTACAGAACACTGAAGCTTTCTTT
few	TRBJ2-5	TRBD2	TRBV7-9	CSSSGGAQYF	TGTTCCAGCAGCGGGGGGGCCCAGTACTTC
few	TRBJ1-2	TRBD1	TRBV28	CASSSDRGWNYGYTF	TGTGCCAGCAGCTCAGACAGGGGGTGGAACTATGGCTACACCTTC